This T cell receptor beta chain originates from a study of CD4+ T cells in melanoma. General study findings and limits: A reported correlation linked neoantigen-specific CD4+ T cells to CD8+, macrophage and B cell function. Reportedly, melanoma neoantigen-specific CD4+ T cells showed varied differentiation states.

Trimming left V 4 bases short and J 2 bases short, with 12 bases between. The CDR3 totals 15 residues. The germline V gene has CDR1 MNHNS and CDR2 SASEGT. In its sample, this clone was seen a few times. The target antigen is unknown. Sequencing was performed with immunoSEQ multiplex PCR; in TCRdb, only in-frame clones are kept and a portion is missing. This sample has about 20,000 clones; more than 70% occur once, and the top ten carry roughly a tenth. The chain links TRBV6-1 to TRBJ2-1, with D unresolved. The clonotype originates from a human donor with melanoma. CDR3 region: CASSARLTTYNEQFF. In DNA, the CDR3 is TGTGCCAGCAGTGCTCGTCTAACAACCTACAATGAGCAGTTCTTC.